These 25 T cell receptor beta chains originate from one sample sequenced in a study of sequential checkpoint blockade in melanoma. This sample's treatment: randomized to nivolumab then ipilimumab (arm A) or the reverse (arm B). Assay used: immunoSEQ multiplex PCR; TCRdb lists only in-frame clones, some missing. The data show 20,000 to 25,000 clones, 82% seen once. Source: CD8+ T cells sorted from blood (inferred from file names), taken from a patient given nivolumab and ipilimumab in sequence. Source of these receptors: a human donor with melanoma.

The chain has TRBV21-1 and TRBJ2-7; TRBD1 is taken as the D call from the table, unchecked against the DNA. TRBV21-1 is a pseudogene. The CDR3 covers 15 residues. The CDR3: CASTPVNLGLYEQYF. CDR3 nucleotides: TGTGCCAGCACCCCAGTTAATCTGGGGCTTTACGAGCAGTACTTC.

The J gene is TRBJ1-3, the V gene TRBV11-3, with a tentative D call TRBD1 (6 bases). Germline V gene data show CDR1 as SGHNT and CDR2 as YENEEA. The CDR3 runs 13 residues. Trimming shortened V by 5 bases and J by 8 bases, and 13 bases separated the two germline ends. In DNA form, the CDR3 reads TGTGCCAGCAGCGCCACAAGACAGGACACCATATATTTT. It translates to CASSATRQDTIYF.

This chain links TRBV6-6 with TRBJ2-5; TRBD1 is a possible D gene (7 bases). This CDR3 contains 16 residues. Per the germline V gene, CDR1 is MNHNY and CDR2 is SVGAGI (reference sequence). V was cut by 2 bases and J by 5 bases, with 18 bases left in between. CDR3 sequence (DNA): TGTGCCAGCAGTTACCCCTCGATGACAGGGAGGGAGACCCAGTACTTC. This translates into CASSYPSMTGRETQYF.

The V call is TRBV28, the J call TRBJ2-6; 10 nucleotides align to TRBD2. Trimming removed 0 bases from V and 4 bases from J; junction bases left unmatched: 18. Germline V gene lookup returns CDR1 MDHEN and CDR2 SYDVKM. The CDR3 is 22 residues long. This chain's CDR3 is CASSLWGFGSGRISPGANVLTF. The CDR3 coding sequence is TGTGCCAGCAGTTTATGGGGTTTCGGTAGCGGGAGGATCTCCCCAGGGGCCAACGTCCTGACTTTC.

The chain has TRBV7-9 and TRBJ1-5; maybe TRBD1 (5 bases). Germline CDR1 is SEHNR and CDR2 is FQNEAQ (reference sequence). The CDR3 contains 15 residues. Trimming took 7 bases from V and 5 from J, leaving 18 bases between them. The CDR3 coding sequence is TGTGCCAGCACCTCGGGGGAGGGAGGCCATCAGCCCCAGCATTTT. This sequence encodes CASTSGEGGHQPQHF.

The genes are TRBV7-9 and TRBJ1-1; 8 positions match TRBD1. After removal of 2 bases from V and 5 bases from J, the junction contained 4 bases not matched to a gene. CDR3 length: 14 amino acids. The V gene's germline CDR1 is SEHNR and CDR2 FQNEAQ (reference sequence). The CDR3 DNA sequence: TGTGCCAGCAGCTTACAGGGGGCAGGGACTGAAGCTTTCTTT. It specifies CASSLQGAGTEAFF. The entire variable domain, with the rest obtained from reference TRBV7-9 and TRBJ1-1, is as follows: DTGVSQNPRHKITKRGQNVTFRCDPISEHNRLYWYRQTLGQGPEFLTYFQNEAQLEKSRLLSDRFSAERPKGSFSTLEIQRTEQGDSAMYLCASSLQGAGTEAFFGQGTRLTVV.

In this sample, this clone turned up once. The V call is TRBV19, the J call TRBJ1-5, with 7 bases fitting TRBD1. CDR1 is LNHDA and CDR2 is SQIVND in the germline V gene (reference sequence). The CDR3 consists of 14 residues. The J segment lost 10 bases and the V segment lost 5 bases, leaving 11 bases of the junction unmatched. CDR3 in amino acids: CASSPSGTDEPQHF. The CDR3 DNA is TGTGCCAGTAGTCCCTCCGGGACAGATGAACCCCAGCATTTT. Complete variable domain (other parts from reference TRBV19 and TRBJ1-5): DGGITQSPKYLFRKEGQNVTLSCEQNLNHDAMYWYRQDPGQGLRLIYYSQIVNDFQKGDIAEGYSVSREKKESFPLTVTSAQKNPTAFYLCASSPSGTDEPQHFGDGTRLSIL.

This chain uses TRBV28 with TRBJ2-7, with 11 bases identical to TRBD1. CDR1 and CDR2 from the germline V gene are MDHEN and SYDVKM. V lost 4 bases and J lost 3; bases outside the gene matches: 5. This CDR3 is built from 15 residues. For the CDR3, the DNA is TGTGCCAGCAGTTCTCGGGGGACAGGGGGCTACGAGCAGTACTTC. This gives the protein CASSSRGTGGYEQYF.

The chain carries TRBV19 and TRBJ2-2; 8 bases map to TRBD1. CDR3 length equals 14 residues. The junction had 4 bases not matched to a gene; V was cut back by 6 bases and J by 4 bases. Germline V gene lookup returns CDR1 LNHDA and CDR2 SQIVND (reference sequence). CDR3 sequence reads: CASRPTGGTGELFF. The CDR3 DNA reads TGTGCCAGTAGACCAACAGGGGGCACCGGGGAGCTGTTTTTT. The entire variable domain, with the rest obtained from reference TRBV19 and TRBJ2-2, is as follows: DGGITQSPKYLFRKEGQNVTLSCEQNLNHDAMYWYRQDPGQGLRLIYYSQIVNDFQKGDIAEGYSVSREKKESFPLTVTSAQKNPTAFYLCASRPTGGTGELFFGEGSRLTVL.

The genes are TRBV5-5 and TRBJ2-3, with 9 positions matching TRBD1. This CDR3 contains 14 residues. V gave up 5 bases and J gave up 4 bases; unmatched junction bases: 5. Germline CDR1 and CDR2: SGHKS and YYEKEE (reference sequence). CDR3 region: CASSFRDRADTQYF. In nucleotides, the CDR3 is TGTGCCAGCAGTTTCCGGGACAGGGCAGATACGCAGTATTTT.

The V call is TRBV7-9, the J call TRBJ2-1; 11 nucleotides line up with TRBD2. Germline CDR1 reads SEHNR; CDR2 reads FQNEAQ (reference sequence). J was trimmed by 2 bases and V by 6 bases; bases with no gene match: 6. CDR3 length: 16 residues. This CDR3 is CASRTSGTKPYNEQFF. The CDR3 DNA sequence: TGTGCCAGCAGGACTAGCGGGACGAAGCCCTACAATGAGCAGTTCTTC.

The chain combines TRBV7-2 with TRBJ2-5; D not resolved. The V gene's germline CDR1 is SGHTA and CDR2 FQGNSA. Trimming left V 5 bases short and J 5 bases short, with 12 bases between. This CDR3 is 13 amino acids long. CDR3 sequence reads: CASSRSLGETQYF. The DNA of the CDR3 is TGTGCCAGCAGCCGATCTCTCGGGGAGACCCAGTACTTC.

V gene TRBV28 combines with J gene TRBJ2-2; maybe TRBD1 (5 bases). Trimming took 3 bases from V and 1 from J, leaving 12 bases between them. The germline gives CDR1 MDHEN, CDR2 SYDVKM. The CDR3 consists of 16 residues. The chain's CDR3 is CASSFLGQGNTGELFF. The DNA for the CDR3 is TGTGCCAGCAGTTTTTTAGGGCAGGGGAACACCGGGGAGCTGTTTTTT.

In its sample, this clone was seen a few times. Written as DNA, the CDR3 is TGTGCCAGCTCACCCCGAGGGACACCCTACAATGAGCAGTTCTTC. This translates into CASSPRGTPYNEQFF. The V and J genes are TRBV18 and TRBJ2-1; perhaps TRBD1 as D (6 bases). Germline assignment: CDR1 KGHSH and CDR2 LQKENI. This CDR3 is 15 amino acids long. V lost 3 bases and J 2 bases, leaving 11 bases between the germline ends.

The rearrangement joins TRBV6-5 to TRBJ1-2; TRBD1 is a possible D gene (5 bases). The CDR3 contains 15 residues. Trimming removed 0 bases from V and 2 bases from J, with 10 bases in between. Germline CDR1 reads MNHEY; CDR2 reads SVGAGI. This CDR3 reads CASSYSQGSNYGYTF. The DNA of the CDR3 is TGTGCCAGCAGTTACTCTCAGGGATCCAACTATGGCTACACCTTC.

The rearrangement links TRBV28 to TRBJ1-4; D is undetermined. Trimming removed 3 bases at V and 3 bases at J, with 8 bases between. CDR1 MDHEN and CDR2 SYDVKM come from the germline V gene. This CDR3 is 14 amino acids long. The CDR3 spells CASSFQNSNEKLFF. CDR3 nucleotide sequence: TGTGCCAGCAGTTTTCAGAATTCTAATGAAAAACTGTTTTTT.

This clone occurred once. Other DNA sequences in this specimen translate into the identical CDR3. This sequence joins TRBV9 and TRBJ2-1; a possible D gene is TRBD2 (6 bases). CDR3 length: 15 amino acids. From germline, CDR1 is SGDLS and CDR2 YYNGEE. V lost 0 bases to trimming and J lost 1 base, with 8 bases between them. In nucleotides, the CDR3 is TGTGCCAGCAGCGTAGAGGGAGGATCCTACAATGAGCAGTTCTTC. Encoded protein: CASSVEGGSYNEQFF.

V usage is TRBV28 and J usage is TRBJ1-2; tentative D call: TRBD1 (5 bases). V was clipped by 2 bases and J by 8 bases, with 12 bases between them. CDR3 length: 13 amino acids. Germline-derived CDR1 and CDR2 are MDHEN and SYDVKM. This chain's CDR3 is CASSLIQGRGYTF. The CDR3 coding sequence is TGTGCCAGCAGTTTAATCCAGGGAAGGGGCTACACCTTC.

V is TRBV27 and J is TRBJ1-5, with 9 bases identical to TRBD1. The CDR3 covers 19 residues. Germline CDR1 MNHEY, CDR2 SMNVEV (reference sequence). Trimming at V came to 10 bases and at J to 3 bases, leaving 22 bases not matched to a gene. CDR3 protein: CANTQAGTGPSKANQPQHF. CDR3 sequence (DNA): TGTGCCAACACCCAGGCCGGGACAGGGCCCTCTAAGGCCAATCAGCCCCAGCATTTT.

This sequence joins TRBV28 and TRBJ1-1, with D unresolved. The germline gives CDR1 MDHEN, CDR2 SYDVKM. With 2 bases removed from V and 3 bases from J, the gap between germline ends came to 10 bases. The CDR3 extends over 14 amino acids. CDR3 sequence reads: CASSLTGIDTEAFF. DNA of the CDR3: TGTGCCAGCAGTTTAACCGGGATAGACACTGAAGCTTTCTTT.

The chain employs TRBV19 and TRBJ2-1; 12 bases line up with TRBD2. In germline, CDR1 is LNHDA, CDR2 SQIVND (reference sequence). V dropped 2 bases and J dropped 4; count of bases not matched to a gene: 9. CDR3 length: 18 residues. The CDR3 sequence is CASSIHRTSGTVYNEQFF. DNA of the CDR3: TGTGCCAGTAGTATACATAGGACTAGCGGGACGGTTTACAATGAGCAGTTCTTC.

The J gene is TRBJ1-1, the V gene TRBV27; 10 nucleotides align to TRBD1. Germline assignment: CDR1 MNHEY and CDR2 SMNVEV (reference sequence). After removal of 6 bases from V and 3 bases from J, the junction contained 7 bases not matched to a gene. This CDR3 comprises 15 residues. The CDR3 protein is CASSLDRGLYTEAFF. The CDR3 nucleotides read TGTGCCAGCAGCCTAGACAGGGGGCTTTACACTGAAGCTTTCTTT.

The genes are TRBV30 and TRBJ2-3; 11 bases fit TRBD1. V lost 1 base to trimming and J lost 2 bases; unmatched junction nucleotides: 2. Germline values: CDR1 GTSNPN, CDR2 SVGIG (reference sequence). CDR3 length equals 15 residues. The CDR3 reads CAWSAGQGDTDTQYF. The CDR3 nucleotides read TGTGCCTGGAGTGCGGGACAGGGGGACACAGATACGCAGTATTTT.

The chain has TRBV6-4 and TRBJ2-2; D call uncertain. CDR3 size: 14 residues. V was shortened by 4 bases and J by 5 bases, with 11 bases between the two germline ends. Germline assignment: CDR1 MRHNA and CDR2 SNTAGT. CDR3 DNA sequence: TGTGCCAGCAGTGCCTTCCCAGGTACCGGGGAGCTGTTTTTT. Its protein product is CASSAFPGTGELFF.

The rearrangement links TRBV7-9 to TRBJ1-1; the match to TRBD1 covers 8 bases. This CDR3 comprises 16 residues. Germline CDR1 SEHNR, CDR2 FQNEAQ (reference sequence). V was clipped by 4 bases and J by 1 base; unmatched bases: 8. CDR3 region: CASSSDRVGWNTEAFF. The DNA for the CDR3 is TGTGCCAGCAGCTCGGACAGGGTGGGGTGGAACACTGAAGCTTTCTTT.